The source of this TCR beta chain is a study of cytomegalovirus exposure and HLA in healthy donors. The PCR used 60 Vbeta and 13 Jbeta primers. Profiling relied on immunoSEQ multiplex PCR, and the TCRdb table lists in-frame clones only, not all of them. The sample has 110,000 to 150,000 clones; approximately 79% are singletons. This clone was detected only a few times. Germline assignment: CDR1 KGHSH and CDR2 LQKENI. Deletions cut 1 base from V and 5 bases from J, with 8 bases between. This CDR3 spans 14 amino acids. The clonotype was recovered from a man between 18 and 29 years old in good health and CMV-seropositive. J is TRBJ1-4 and V is TRBV18; D remains ambiguous. The specimen was PBMCs. The CDR3 protein is CASSPLGQNEKLFF. The CDR3 coding sequence is TGTGCCAGCTCACCACTTGGTCAGAATGAAAAACTGTTTTTT.